This T cell receptor (beta chain) was identified during a study of blood T cell repertoires in COVID-19. Study-wide background: The origin of the acute and convalescent COVID-19 samples was the United States, Italy and Spain.

Profiling relied on immunoSEQ multiplex PCR, and the TCRdb table lists in-frame clones only, not all of them. The sample holds about 200,000 clones, 82% seen once. The TCR was taken from an elderly woman with COVID-19, enrolled during active disease. The sequencing sample was made of peripheral blood.

Written as DNA, the CDR3 is TGCGCCAGCAGCTGGGGGGGCGCACTCACAGATACGCAGTATTTT. It encodes CASSWGGALTDTQYF. V is TRBV5-1 and J is TRBJ2-3; TRBD2 might be the D (7 bases). V dropped 3 bases and J dropped 2 bases, with 13 bases sitting between them. The CDR3 spans 15 residues. Germline V gene sequence: CDR1 SGHRS, CDR2 YFSETQ.